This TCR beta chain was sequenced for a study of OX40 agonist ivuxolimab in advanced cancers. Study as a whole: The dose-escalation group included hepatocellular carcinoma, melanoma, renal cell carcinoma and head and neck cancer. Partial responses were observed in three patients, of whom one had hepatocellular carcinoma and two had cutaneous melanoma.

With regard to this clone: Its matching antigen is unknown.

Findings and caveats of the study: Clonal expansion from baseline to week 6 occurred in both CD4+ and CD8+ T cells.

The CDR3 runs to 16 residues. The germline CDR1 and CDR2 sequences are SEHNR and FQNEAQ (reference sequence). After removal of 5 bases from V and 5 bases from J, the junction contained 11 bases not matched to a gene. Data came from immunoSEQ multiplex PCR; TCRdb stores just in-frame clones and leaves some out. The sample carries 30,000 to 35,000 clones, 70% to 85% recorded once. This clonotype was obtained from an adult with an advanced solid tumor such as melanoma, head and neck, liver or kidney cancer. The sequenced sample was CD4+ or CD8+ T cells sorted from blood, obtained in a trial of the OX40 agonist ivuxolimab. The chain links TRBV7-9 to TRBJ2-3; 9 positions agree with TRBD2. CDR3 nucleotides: TGTGCCAGCAGCCGTATAGCGGGGGCTAGGGGAGATACGCAGTATTTT. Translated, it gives CASSRIAGARGDTQYF.